This TCR beta chain comes out of a study of response to subunit inactivated influenza vaccine. Study-level results: Authors proposed each seasonal influenza vaccination draws in few new T cells.

TCRdb analysed the RT-PCR reads with MiXCR anew, one entry per CDR3 protein. This sample has hundreds of thousands of distinct CDR3 sequences, with around 13% found just once. This CDR3 spans 15 amino acids. Trimming cost V 4 bases and J 5 bases, with 17 bases left between them. The sample holds a few counts of this clonotype. Its antigen is still unknown. The chain uses TRBV12-3 or TRBV12-4 and TRBJ2-5, with D hard to call. The input for sequencing was PBMCs from blood, taken approximately 15 days before vaccination. The origin of this receptor is a man aged 45-65 years who received an inactivated influenza vaccine. The DNA for the CDR3 is TGTGCCAGCAGTTCAATTCGTTCTGGTCGGGAGACCCAGTACTTC. Amino acid sequence: CASSSIRSGRETQYF.